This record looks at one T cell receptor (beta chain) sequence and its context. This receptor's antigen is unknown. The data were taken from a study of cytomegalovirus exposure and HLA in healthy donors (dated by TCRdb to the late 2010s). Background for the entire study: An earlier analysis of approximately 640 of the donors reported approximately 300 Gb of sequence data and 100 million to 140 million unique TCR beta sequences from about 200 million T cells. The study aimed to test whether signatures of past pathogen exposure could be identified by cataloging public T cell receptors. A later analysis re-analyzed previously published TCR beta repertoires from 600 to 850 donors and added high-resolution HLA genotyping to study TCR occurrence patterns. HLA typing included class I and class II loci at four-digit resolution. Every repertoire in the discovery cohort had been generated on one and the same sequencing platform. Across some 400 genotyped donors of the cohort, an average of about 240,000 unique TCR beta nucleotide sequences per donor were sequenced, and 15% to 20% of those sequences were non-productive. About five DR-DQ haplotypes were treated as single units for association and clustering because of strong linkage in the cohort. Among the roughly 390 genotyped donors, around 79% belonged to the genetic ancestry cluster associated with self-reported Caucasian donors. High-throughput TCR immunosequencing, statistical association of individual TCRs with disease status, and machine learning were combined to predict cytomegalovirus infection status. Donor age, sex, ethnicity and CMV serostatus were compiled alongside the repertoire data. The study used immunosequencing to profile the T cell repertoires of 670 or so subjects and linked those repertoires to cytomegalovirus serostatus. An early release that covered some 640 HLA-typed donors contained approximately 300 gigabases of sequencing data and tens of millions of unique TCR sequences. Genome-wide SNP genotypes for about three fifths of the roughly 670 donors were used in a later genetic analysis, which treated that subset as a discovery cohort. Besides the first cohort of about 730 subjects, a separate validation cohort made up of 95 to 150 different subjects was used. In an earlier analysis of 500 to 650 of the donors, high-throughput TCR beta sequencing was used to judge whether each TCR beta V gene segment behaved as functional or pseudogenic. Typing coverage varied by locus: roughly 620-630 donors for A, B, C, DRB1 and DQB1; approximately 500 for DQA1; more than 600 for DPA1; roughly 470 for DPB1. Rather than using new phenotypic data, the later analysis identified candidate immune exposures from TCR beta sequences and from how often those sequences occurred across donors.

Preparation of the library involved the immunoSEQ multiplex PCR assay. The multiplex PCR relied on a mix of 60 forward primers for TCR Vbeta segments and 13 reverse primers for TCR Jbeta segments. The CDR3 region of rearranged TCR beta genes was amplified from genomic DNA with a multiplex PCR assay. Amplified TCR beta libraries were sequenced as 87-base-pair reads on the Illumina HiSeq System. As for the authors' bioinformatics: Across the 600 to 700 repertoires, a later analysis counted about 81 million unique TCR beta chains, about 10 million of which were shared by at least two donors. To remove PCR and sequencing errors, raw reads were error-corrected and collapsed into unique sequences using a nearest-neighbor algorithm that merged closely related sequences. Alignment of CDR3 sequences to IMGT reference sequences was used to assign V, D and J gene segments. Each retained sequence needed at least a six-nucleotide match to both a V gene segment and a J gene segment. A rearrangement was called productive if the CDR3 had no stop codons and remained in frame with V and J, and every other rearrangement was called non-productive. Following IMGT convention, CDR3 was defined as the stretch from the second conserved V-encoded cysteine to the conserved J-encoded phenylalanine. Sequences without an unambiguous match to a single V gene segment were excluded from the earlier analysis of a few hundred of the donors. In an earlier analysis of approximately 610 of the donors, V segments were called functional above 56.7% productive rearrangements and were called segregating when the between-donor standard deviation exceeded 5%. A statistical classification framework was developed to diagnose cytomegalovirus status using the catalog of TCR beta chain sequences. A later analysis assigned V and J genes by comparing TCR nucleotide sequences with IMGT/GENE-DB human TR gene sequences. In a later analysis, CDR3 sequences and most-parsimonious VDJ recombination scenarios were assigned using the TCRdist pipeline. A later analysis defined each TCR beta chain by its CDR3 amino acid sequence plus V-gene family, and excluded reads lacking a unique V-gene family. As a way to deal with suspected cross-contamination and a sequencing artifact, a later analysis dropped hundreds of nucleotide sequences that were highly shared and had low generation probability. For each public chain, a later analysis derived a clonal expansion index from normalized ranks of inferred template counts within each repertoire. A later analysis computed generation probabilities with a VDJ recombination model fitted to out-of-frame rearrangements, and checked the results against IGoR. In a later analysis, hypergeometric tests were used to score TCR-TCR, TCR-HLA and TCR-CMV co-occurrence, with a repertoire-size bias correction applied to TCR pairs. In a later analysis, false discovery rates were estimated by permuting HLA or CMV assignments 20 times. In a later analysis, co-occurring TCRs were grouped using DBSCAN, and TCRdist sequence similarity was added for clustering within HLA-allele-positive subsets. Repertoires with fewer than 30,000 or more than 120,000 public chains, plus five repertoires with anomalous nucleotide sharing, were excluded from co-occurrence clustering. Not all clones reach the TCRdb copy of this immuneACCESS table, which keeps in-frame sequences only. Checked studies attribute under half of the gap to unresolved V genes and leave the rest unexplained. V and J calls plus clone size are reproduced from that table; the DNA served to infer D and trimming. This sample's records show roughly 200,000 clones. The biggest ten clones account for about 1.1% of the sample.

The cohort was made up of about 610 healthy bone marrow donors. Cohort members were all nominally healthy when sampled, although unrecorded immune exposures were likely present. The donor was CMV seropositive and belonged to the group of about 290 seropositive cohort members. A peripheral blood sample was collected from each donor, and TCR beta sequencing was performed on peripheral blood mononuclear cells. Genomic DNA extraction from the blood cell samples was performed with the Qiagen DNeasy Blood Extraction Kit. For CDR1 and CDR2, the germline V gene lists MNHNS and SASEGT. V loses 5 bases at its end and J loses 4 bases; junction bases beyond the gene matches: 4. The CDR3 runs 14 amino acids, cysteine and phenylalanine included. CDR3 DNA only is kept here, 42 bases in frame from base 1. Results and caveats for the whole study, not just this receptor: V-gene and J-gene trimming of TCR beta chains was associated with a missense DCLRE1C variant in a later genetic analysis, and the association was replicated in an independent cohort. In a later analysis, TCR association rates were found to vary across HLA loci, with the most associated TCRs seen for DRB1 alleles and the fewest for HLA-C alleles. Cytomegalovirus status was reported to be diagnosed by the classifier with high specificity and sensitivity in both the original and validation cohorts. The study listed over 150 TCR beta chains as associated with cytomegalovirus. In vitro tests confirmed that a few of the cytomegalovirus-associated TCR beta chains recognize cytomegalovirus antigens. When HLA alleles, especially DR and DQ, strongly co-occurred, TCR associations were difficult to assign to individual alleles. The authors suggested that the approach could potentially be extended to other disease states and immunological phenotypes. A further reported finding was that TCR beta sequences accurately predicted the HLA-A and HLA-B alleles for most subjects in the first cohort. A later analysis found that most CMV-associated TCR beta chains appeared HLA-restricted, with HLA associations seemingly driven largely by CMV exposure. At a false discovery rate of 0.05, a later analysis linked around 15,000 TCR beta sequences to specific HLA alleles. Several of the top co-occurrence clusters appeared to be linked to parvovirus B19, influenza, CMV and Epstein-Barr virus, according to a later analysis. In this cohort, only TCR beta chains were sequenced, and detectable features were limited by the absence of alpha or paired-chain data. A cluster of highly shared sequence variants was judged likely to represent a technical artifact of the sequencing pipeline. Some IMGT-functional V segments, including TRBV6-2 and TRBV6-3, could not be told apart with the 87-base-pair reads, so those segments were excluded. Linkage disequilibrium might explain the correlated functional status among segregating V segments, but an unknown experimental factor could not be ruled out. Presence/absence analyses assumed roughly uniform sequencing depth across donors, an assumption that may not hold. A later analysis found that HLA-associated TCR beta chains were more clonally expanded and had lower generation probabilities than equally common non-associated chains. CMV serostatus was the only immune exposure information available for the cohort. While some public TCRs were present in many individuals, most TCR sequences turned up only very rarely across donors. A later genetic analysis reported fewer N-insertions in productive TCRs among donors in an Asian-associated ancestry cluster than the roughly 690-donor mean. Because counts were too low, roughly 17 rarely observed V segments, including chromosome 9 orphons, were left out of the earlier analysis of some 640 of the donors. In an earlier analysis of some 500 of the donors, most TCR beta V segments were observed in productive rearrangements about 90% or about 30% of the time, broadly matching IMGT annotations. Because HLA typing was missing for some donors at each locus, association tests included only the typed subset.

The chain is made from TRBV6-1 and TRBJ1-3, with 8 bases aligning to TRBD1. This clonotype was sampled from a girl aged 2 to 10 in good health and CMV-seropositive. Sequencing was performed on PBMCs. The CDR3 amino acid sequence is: CASSKTGVGNTIYF. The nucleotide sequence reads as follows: TGTGCCAGCAGTAAGACAGGGGTCGGAAACACCATATATTTT.